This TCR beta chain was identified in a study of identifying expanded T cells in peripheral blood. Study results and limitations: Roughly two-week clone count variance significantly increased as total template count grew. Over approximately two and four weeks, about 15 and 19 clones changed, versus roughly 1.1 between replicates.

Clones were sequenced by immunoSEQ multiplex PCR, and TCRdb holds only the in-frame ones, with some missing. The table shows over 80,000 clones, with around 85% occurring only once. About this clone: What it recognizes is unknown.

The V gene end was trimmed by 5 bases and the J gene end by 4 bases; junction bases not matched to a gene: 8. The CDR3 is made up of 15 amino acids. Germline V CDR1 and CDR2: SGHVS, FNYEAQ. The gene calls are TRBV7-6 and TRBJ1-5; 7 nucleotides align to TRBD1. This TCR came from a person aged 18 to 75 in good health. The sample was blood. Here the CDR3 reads CASSPGTVPNQPQHF. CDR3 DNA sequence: TGTGCCAGCAGCCCGGGGACAGTTCCTAATCAGCCCCAGCATTTT.